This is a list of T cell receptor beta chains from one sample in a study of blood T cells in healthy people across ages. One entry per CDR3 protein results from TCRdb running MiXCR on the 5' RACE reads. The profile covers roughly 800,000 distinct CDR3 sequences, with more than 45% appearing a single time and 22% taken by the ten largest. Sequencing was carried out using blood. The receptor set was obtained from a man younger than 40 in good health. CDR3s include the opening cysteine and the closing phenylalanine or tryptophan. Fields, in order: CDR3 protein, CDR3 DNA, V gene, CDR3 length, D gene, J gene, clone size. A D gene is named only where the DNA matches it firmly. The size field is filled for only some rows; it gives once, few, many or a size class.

CDR3 protein: CASSYRWGRAEDTQYF
CDR3 DNA: TGTGCCAGCAGTTACCGCTGGGGGAGGGCCGAAGATACGCAGTATTTT
V gene: TRBV6-2/TRBV6-3
CDR3 length: 16
D gene: TRBD2
J gene: TRBJ2-3
clone size: few

CDR3 protein: CASSLDRASGRRAPNEQFF
CDR3 DNA: TGTGCCAGCAGCTTAGATAGGGCTAGCGGGAGGAGAGCCCCCAATGAGCAGTTCTTC
V gene: TRBV7-9
CDR3 length: 19
D gene: TRBD2
J gene: TRBJ2-1
clone size: -

CDR3 protein: CATREGTTNQPQHF
CDR3 DNA: TGTGCCACCAGGGAAGGAACAACTAATCAGCCCCAGCATTTT
V gene: TRBV6-1
CDR3 length: 14
D gene: -
J gene: TRBJ1-5
clone size: -

CDR3 protein: CSAATGEILYGYTF
CDR3 DNA: TGCAGCGCCGCAACCGGGGAGATTCTCTATGGCTACACCTTC
V gene: TRBV29-1
CDR3 length: 14
D gene: -
J gene: TRBJ1-2
clone size: few

CDR3 protein: CASSEDGESTDTQYF
CDR3 DNA: TGTGCCAGCAGTGAAGATGGGGAGAGCACAGATACGCAGTATTTT
V gene: TRBV6-4
CDR3 length: 15
D gene: -
J gene: TRBJ2-3
clone size: -

CDR3 protein: CASSLEAGNQPQHF
CDR3 DNA: TGTGCCAGCAGCTTAGAGGCGGGAAATCAGCCCCAGCATTTT
V gene: TRBV7-2
CDR3 length: 14
D gene: -
J gene: TRBJ1-5
clone size: -

CDR3 protein: CASSEEKGSYNEQFF
CDR3 DNA: TGTGCCAGCAGTGAAGAGAAGGGCTCCTACAATGAGCAGTTCTTC
V gene: TRBV6-1
CDR3 length: 15
D gene: -
J gene: TRBJ2-1
clone size: -

CDR3 protein: CASSLWAGGSYEQYF
CDR3 DNA: TGTGCCAGCAGCTTATGGGCGGGGGGGTCCTACGAGCAGTACTTC
V gene: TRBV7-2
CDR3 length: 15
D gene: TRBD2
J gene: TRBJ2-7
clone size: many

CDR3 protein: CASSEAGDNWDSPLHF
CDR3 DNA: TGTGCCAGCAGTGAAGCGGGGGACAATTGGGATTCACCCCTCCACTTT
V gene: TRBV2
CDR3 length: 16
D gene: -
J gene: TRBJ1-6
clone size: -

CDR3 protein: CASSLQRFEETQYF
CDR3 DNA: TGTGCCAGCAGTCTTCAGAGGTTTGAAGAGACCCAGTACTTC
V gene: TRBV7-2
CDR3 length: 14
D gene: -
J gene: TRBJ2-5
clone size: -

CDR3 protein: CSVYDSYEQYF
CDR3 DNA: TGCAGCGTTTATGACAGCTACGAGCAGTACTTC
V gene: TRBV29-1
CDR3 length: 11
D gene: -
J gene: TRBJ2-7
clone size: few

CDR3 protein: CASSKVAAGVGNEQYF
CDR3 DNA: TGTGCCAGCAGCAAAGTGGCGGCGGGAGTAGGCAATGAGCAGTACTTC
V gene: TRBV21-1
CDR3 length: 16
D gene: -
J gene: TRBJ2-5
clone size: few

CDR3 protein: CSVVRVAKALGRAYEQYF
CDR3 DNA: TGCAGCGTTGTGAGGGTGGCCAAAGCGTTGGGCAGGGCGTACGAGCAGTACTTC
V gene: TRBV29-1
CDR3 length: 18
D gene: -
J gene: TRBJ2-7
clone size: -

CDR3 protein: CSVGQTVSEQYF
CDR3 DNA: TGCAGCGTTGGGCAGACGGTATCCGAGCAGTACTTC
V gene: TRBV29-1
CDR3 length: 12
D gene: -
J gene: TRBJ2-7
clone size: few

CDR3 protein: CASSYGRGPNTGELFF
CDR3 DNA: TGTGCCAGCAGTTACGGGCGGGGGCCGAACACCGGGGAGCTGTTTTTT
V gene: TRBV6-5
CDR3 length: 16
D gene: -
J gene: TRBJ2-2
clone size: -

CDR3 protein: CASNENRRHTEAFF
CDR3 DNA: TGTGCCAGCAACGAAAACAGACGGCACACTGAAGCTTTCTTT
V gene: TRBV9
CDR3 length: 14
D gene: -
J gene: TRBJ1-1
clone size: -

CDR3 protein: CSVCGSGTGIEEQFF
CDR3 DNA: TGCAGCGTCTGTGGGTCCGGGACAGGGATTGAGGAGCAGTTCTTC
V gene: TRBV29-1
CDR3 length: 15
D gene: TRBD1
J gene: TRBJ2-1
clone size: -

CDR3 protein: CAEGSSYEQYF
CDR3 DNA: TGTGCCGAGGGGAGCTCCTACGAGCAGTACTTC
V gene: TRBV10-3
CDR3 length: 11
D gene: -
J gene: TRBJ2-7
clone size: -

CDR3 protein: CASSGGTGRSYQETQYF
CDR3 DNA: TGTGCCAGCAGCGGCGGGACAGGAAGATCGTACCAAGAGACCCAGTACTTC
V gene: TRBV6-2/TRBV6-3
CDR3 length: 17
D gene: TRBD1
J gene: TRBJ2-5
clone size: few

CDR3 protein: CAIEGGSTDTQYF
CDR3 DNA: TGTGCCATCGAGGGGGGTAGCACAGATACGCAGTATTTT
V gene: TRBV10-3
CDR3 length: 13
D gene: -
J gene: TRBJ2-3
clone size: -

CDR3 protein: CASSVTRGVGEQYF
CDR3 DNA: TGTGCCAGCAGCGTCACTCGGGGGGTCGGGGAGCAGTACTTC
V gene: TRBV3-1
CDR3 length: 14
D gene: TRBD2
J gene: TRBJ2-7
clone size: -

CDR3 protein: CASSQDQLTGSNYGYTF
CDR3 DNA: TGTGCCAGCAGCCAGGACCAGCTGACAGGCTCTAACTATGGCTACACCTTC
V gene: TRBV4-2
CDR3 length: 17
D gene: -
J gene: TRBJ1-2
clone size: few

CDR3 protein: CASSQREGSFGYTF
CDR3 DNA: TGTGCCAGCAGCCAAAGGGAGGGCAGTTTCGGCTACACCTTC
V gene: TRBV7-6
CDR3 length: 14
D gene: -
J gene: TRBJ1-2
clone size: -

CDR3 protein: CASSQVGGLGELFF
CDR3 DNA: TGTGCCAGCAGCCAAGTAGGGGGCCTCGGGGAGCTGTTTTTT
V gene: TRBV4-2
CDR3 length: 14
D gene: TRBD1
J gene: TRBJ2-2
clone size: -

CDR3 protein: CASSPEAAGYALQYF
CDR3 DNA: TGTGCCAGCAGTCCAGAAGCGGCCGGGTACGCTCTTCAGTACTTC
V gene: TRBV6-6
CDR3 length: 15
D gene: -
J gene: TRBJ2-4
clone size: -

CDR3 protein: CASSQSQSLSYEQYF
CDR3 DNA: TGTGCCAGCAGCCAATCTCAAAGCCTTTCCTACGAGCAGTACTTC
V gene: TRBV4-2
CDR3 length: 15
D gene: -
J gene: TRBJ2-7
clone size: -

CDR3 protein: CASSQEFAGPNEQFF
CDR3 DNA: TGCGCCAGCAGCCAAGAGTTTGCGGGACCTAATGAGCAGTTCTTC
V gene: TRBV4-3
CDR3 length: 15
D gene: -
J gene: TRBJ2-1
clone size: -

CDR3 protein: CSVVLGSSYEQFF
CDR3 DNA: TGCAGCGTTGTTCTTGGGAGCTCCTACGAGCAGTTCTTC
V gene: TRBV29-1
CDR3 length: 13
D gene: -
J gene: TRBJ2-1
clone size: -

CDR3 protein: CVSSLGGGAVSYNEQFF
CDR3 DNA: TGTGTCAGCAGCTTAGGCGGGGGGGCGGTTTCCTACAATGAGCAGTTCTTC
V gene: TRBV7-2
CDR3 length: 17
D gene: TRBD2
J gene: TRBJ2-1
clone size: -

CDR3 protein: CASSLLGELAKNIQYF
CDR3 DNA: TGTGCCAGCAGCCTGCTAGGGGAACTAGCCAAAAACATTCAGTACTTC
V gene: TRBV7-2
CDR3 length: 16
D gene: -
J gene: TRBJ2-4
clone size: -

CDR3 protein: CASSASPMGSGRPFTDTQYF
CDR3 DNA: TGTGCCAGCAGCGCAAGCCCAATGGGGTCGGGACGACCATTCACAGATACGCAGTATTTT
V gene: TRBV9
CDR3 length: 20
D gene: -
J gene: TRBJ2-3
clone size: -

CDR3 protein: CASNDGSQNTGELFF
CDR3 DNA: TGCGCCAGCAACGACGGGAGTCAGAACACCGGGGAGCTGTTTTTT
V gene: TRBV5-1
CDR3 length: 15
D gene: -
J gene: TRBJ2-2
clone size: -

CDR3 protein: CASSLAGTGVREQYF
CDR3 DNA: TGTGCCAGCAGCTTAGCCGGGACGGGGGTCCGCGAGCAGTACTTC
V gene: TRBV7-9
CDR3 length: 15
D gene: -
J gene: TRBJ2-7
clone size: -

CDR3 protein: CASSLNPHSGANVLTF
CDR3 DNA: TGTGCCAGCAGCTTAAATCCTCACTCTGGGGCCAACGTCCTGACTTTC
V gene: TRBV7-3
CDR3 length: 16
D gene: -
J gene: TRBJ2-6
clone size: -

CDR3 protein: CSVEDPRVNEKLFF
CDR3 DNA: TGCAGCGTTGAAGACCCTCGAGTTAATGAAAAACTGTTTTTT
V gene: TRBV29-1
CDR3 length: 14
D gene: -
J gene: TRBJ1-4
clone size: -

CDR3 protein: CASSLGRGAFF
CDR3 DNA: TGTGCCAGCAGCTTAGGACGAGGAGCTTTCTTT
V gene: TRBV7-2
CDR3 length: 11
D gene: -
J gene: TRBJ1-1
clone size: -

CDR3 protein: CSATAGGAGGYTF
CDR3 DNA: TGCAGTGCAACAGCAGGGGGCGCGGGGGGCTACACCTTC
V gene: TRBV20-1
CDR3 length: 13
D gene: TRBD1
J gene: TRBJ1-2
clone size: -

CDR3 protein: CASSLDSYYNEQFF
CDR3 DNA: TGTGCCAGCAGCTTAGACAGCTACTACAATGAGCAGTTCTTC
V gene: TRBV6-6
CDR3 length: 14
D gene: -
J gene: TRBJ2-1
clone size: few

CDR3 protein: CASSLTGYNEQFF
CDR3 DNA: TGCGCCAGCAGCCTTACAGGCTACAATGAGCAGTTCTTC
V gene: TRBV5-1
CDR3 length: 13
D gene: -
J gene: TRBJ2-1
clone size: many

CDR3 protein: CACTGGRYEQYF
CDR3 DNA: TGTGCCTGTACTGGGGGCCGGTACGAGCAGTACTTC
V gene: TRBV28
CDR3 length: 12
D gene: -
J gene: TRBJ2-7
clone size: -

CDR3 protein: CASSQGQGASQPQHF
CDR3 DNA: TGTGCCAGCAGCCAAGGTCAGGGGGCAAGTCAGCCCCAGCATTTT
V gene: TRBV2
CDR3 length: 15
D gene: TRBD1
J gene: TRBJ1-5
clone size: few

CDR3 protein: CASSYVGGEAYEQYF
CDR3 DNA: TGTGCCAGCAGTTACGTAGGGGGAGAGGCCTACGAGCAGTACTTC
V gene: TRBV6-6
CDR3 length: 15
D gene: -
J gene: TRBJ2-7
clone size: -

CDR3 protein: CASSATSGGPQETQYF
CDR3 DNA: TGTGCCAGCAGTGCTACTAGCGGGGGACCCCAAGAGACCCAGTACTTC
V gene: TRBV12-3/TRBV12-4
CDR3 length: 16
D gene: TRBD2
J gene: TRBJ2-5
clone size: few

CDR3 protein: CASSLSLGASLNNGYTF
CDR3 DNA: TGTGCCAGCAGTTTATCTTTAGGGGCCAGCTTGAACAATGGCTACACCTTC
V gene: TRBV27
CDR3 length: 17
D gene: -
J gene: TRBJ1-2
clone size: -

CDR3 protein: CASSDRDRQGWRGEQYF
CDR3 DNA: TGTGCCAGCAGCGATAGAGACCGACAGGGTTGGAGGGGCGAGCAGTACTTC
V gene: TRBV28
CDR3 length: 17
D gene: -
J gene: TRBJ2-7
clone size: -

CDR3 protein: CASSPGSGNNHGYTF
CDR3 DNA: TGTGCCAGCTCACCAGGGTCCGGGAACAACCATGGCTACACCTTC
V gene: TRBV18
CDR3 length: 15
D gene: -
J gene: TRBJ1-2
clone size: many

CDR3 protein: CASSLGTVADTQYF
CDR3 DNA: TGTGCCAGCAGCTTAGGCACCGTGGCAGATACGCAGTATTTT
V gene: TRBV7-9
CDR3 length: 14
D gene: -
J gene: TRBJ2-3
clone size: -

CDR3 protein: CASSLKSPGSSIQYF
CDR3 DNA: TGTGCCAGCAGTTTAAAAAGTCCGGGCTCGAGCATTCAGTACTTC
V gene: TRBV28
CDR3 length: 15
D gene: -
J gene: TRBJ2-4
clone size: -

CDR3 protein: CASSALPGPEYEQYF
CDR3 DNA: TGCGCCAGCAGCGCCCTCCCCGGGCCGGAATACGAGCAGTACTTC
V gene: TRBV5-1
CDR3 length: 15
D gene: -
J gene: TRBJ2-7
clone size: -

CDR3 protein: CASSQEASGTSSSYEQYF
CDR3 DNA: TGCGCCAGCAGCCAAGAGGCTAGCGGGACGTCGAGCTCCTACGAGCAGTACTTC
V gene: TRBV4-3
CDR3 length: 18
D gene: TRBD2
J gene: TRBJ2-7
clone size: few

CDR3 protein: CASGPQGYYGYTF
CDR3 DNA: TGTGCTAGTGGACCTCAAGGATACTATGGCTACACCTTC
V gene: TRBV12-5
CDR3 length: 13
D gene: -
J gene: TRBJ1-2
clone size: -

CDR3 protein: CASSYGNRPSYEQYF
CDR3 DNA: TGTGCCAGCAGCTATGGGAACAGGCCCTCCTACGAGCAGTACTTC
V gene: TRBV7-9
CDR3 length: 15
D gene: -
J gene: TRBJ2-7
clone size: -

CDR3 protein: CASSGRASHEQFF
CDR3 DNA: TGTGCCAGCAGCGGCCGGGCCTCGCATGAGCAGTTCTTC
V gene: TRBV9
CDR3 length: 13
D gene: -
J gene: TRBJ2-1
clone size: once

CDR3 protein: CSARGGYLYYEQYF
CDR3 DNA: TGCAGTGCTAGGGGGGGCTATCTTTACTACGAGCAGTACTTC
V gene: TRBV20-1
CDR3 length: 14
D gene: -
J gene: TRBJ2-7
clone size: many

CDR3 protein: CASSQVGLARTEAFF
CDR3 DNA: TGTGCCAGCAGCCAAGTCGGCCTGGCACGGACTGAAGCTTTCTTT
V gene: TRBV14
CDR3 length: 15
D gene: -
J gene: TRBJ1-1
clone size: -

CDR3 protein: CSVLRETDTQYF
CDR3 DNA: TGCAGCGTCTTGCGGGAAACAGATACGCAGTATTTT
V gene: TRBV29-1
CDR3 length: 12
D gene: -
J gene: TRBJ2-3
clone size: -

CDR3 protein: CASRRERNGYTF
CDR3 DNA: TGTGCCAGCAGACGAGAGCGCAATGGCTACACCTTC
V gene: TRBV6-2/TRBV6-3
CDR3 length: 12
D gene: -
J gene: TRBJ1-2
clone size: -

CDR3 protein: CASSLGGSKGTLGYEQYF
CDR3 DNA: TGTGCCAGCAGCTTAGGGGGCTCAAAGGGGACCCTTGGCTACGAGCAGTACTTC
V gene: TRBV7-2
CDR3 length: 18
D gene: -
J gene: TRBJ2-7
clone size: once

CDR3 protein: CSARVAGSNQPQHF
CDR3 DNA: TGCAGTGCTAGAGTCGCAGGGAGCAATCAGCCCCAGCATTTT
V gene: TRBV20-1
CDR3 length: 14
D gene: -
J gene: TRBJ1-5
clone size: few

CDR3 protein: CSATRPSGSWNEQYF
CDR3 DNA: TGCAGTGCAACTAGGCCCAGCGGGAGTTGGAATGAGCAGTACTTC
V gene: TRBV20-1
CDR3 length: 15
D gene: TRBD2
J gene: TRBJ2-5
clone size: -